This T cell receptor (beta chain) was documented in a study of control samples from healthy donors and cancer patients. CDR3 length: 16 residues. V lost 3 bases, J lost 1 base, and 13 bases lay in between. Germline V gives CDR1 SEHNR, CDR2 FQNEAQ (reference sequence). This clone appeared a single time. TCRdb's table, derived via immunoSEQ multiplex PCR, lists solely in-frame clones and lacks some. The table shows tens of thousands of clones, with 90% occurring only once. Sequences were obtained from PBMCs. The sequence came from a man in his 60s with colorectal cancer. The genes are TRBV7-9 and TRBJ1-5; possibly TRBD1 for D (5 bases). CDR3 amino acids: CASSFIGAGSNQPQHF. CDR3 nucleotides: TGTGCCAGCAGCTTTATTGGGGCTGGAAGCAATCAGCCCCAGCATTTT.